Following are 10 T cell receptor beta chains from one sample sequenced in a study of CD8 T cells in Susac syndrome. The authors reverse transcribed roughly 0.5 to 1 ug RNA with random hexamers. One entry per CDR3 protein, called by TCRdb with MiXCR from the immunoSEQ multiplex PCR reads. The sample has about 180,000 distinct CDR3 sequences, more than 95% seen once. The specimen was CD4+ T cells from PBMCs. The receptors derive from a human donor with Susac syndrome.

The chain links TRBV24-1 to TRBJ2-5; 7 bases fit TRBD2. The length of the CDR3 is 15 residues. Losses at the gene ends were 3 bases for V and 5 bases for J; bases not matched to a gene: 8. Germline assignment: CDR1 KGHDR and CDR2 SFDVKD. The DNA of the CDR3 is TGTGCCACCAGTGATCCCGAAGCCGGGGGGGAGACCCAGTACTTC. Translating it yields CATSDPEAGGETQYF.

This clonotype is a singleton in its sample. The chain uses TRBV20-1 and TRBJ2-1, with a weak D call TRBD2 (6 bases). V lost 8 bases and J lost 8, with 16 bases in between. The CDR3 covers 12 residues. Per the germline V gene, CDR1 is DFQATT and CDR2 is SNEGSKA (reference sequence). CDR3 in DNA: TGCAGTCCTGCTGGGGAGGTCGATGAGCAGTTCTTC. This translates into CSPAGEVDEQFF.

The chain couples TRBV4-1 to TRBJ2-3, with 10 bases matching TRBD2. This CDR3 contains 19 residues. V gave up 0 bases and J gave up 2 bases; unmatched junction bases: 11. Germline loops: CDR1 MGHRA, CDR2 YSYEKL. The DNA of the CDR3 is TGCGCCAGCAGCCAAGACGTAGCGGGGGGCCAGCATTACACAGATACGCAGTATTTT. It is translated as CASSQDVAGGQHYTDTQYF.

This rearrangement joins TRBV2 to TRBJ1-2; the D gene is possibly TRBD1 (5 bases). CDR1 is SNHLY, CDR2 FYNNEI, per germline. V lost 5 bases and J 7 bases, leaving 11 bases between the germline ends. The CDR3 has 12 amino acids. The DNA of the CDR3 is TGTGCCAGCAGTTCAGGGATTCGTGGCTACACCTTC. Amino acids: CASSSGIRGYTF.

This chain uses TRBV30 with TRBJ2-1; D remains unclear. The CDR3 has 12 amino acids. V lost 0 bases and J lost 6, with 6 bases in between. The germline CDR1 and CDR2 sequences are GTSNPN and SVGIG (reference sequence). Here the CDR3 reads CAWSVSGNEQFF. DNA for the CDR3: TGTGCCTGGAGTGTCTCCGGCAATGAGCAGTTCTTC.

V gene TRBV28 combines with J gene TRBJ2-5, with D unresolved. CDR1 and CDR2 (germline): MDHEN, SYDVKM. V was cut by 6 bases and J by 5 bases, with 13 bases left in between. This CDR3 is 13 amino acids long. This CDR3 reads CASSQGFGETQYF. The CDR3 DNA follows: TGTGCCAGCAGCCAAGGGTTTGGGGAGACCCAGTACTTC.

V gene TRBV2 combines with J gene TRBJ1-6; 8 nucleotides align to TRBD1. V was clipped by 6 bases and J by 5 bases; unmatched bases: 3. This CDR3 contains 14 residues. CDR1 is SNHLY and CDR2 is FYNNEI in the germline V gene. For the CDR3, the DNA is TGTGCCAGCAGCGGACAGGGCGATAATTCACCCCTCCACTTT. Translation: CASSGQGDNSPLHF.

V is TRBV12-3 or TRBV12-4 and J is TRBJ1-4; 10 bases align to TRBD1. V shed 8 bases, J shed 8 bases, and the junction held 11 bases outside the gene matches. The CDR3 is 15 residues long. The CDR3 spells CASQLAGTGVEKLFF. The CDR3 DNA sequence: TGTGCCAGCCAACTGGCCGGGACAGGGGTCGAAAAACTGTTTTTT.

The chain employs TRBV7-2 and TRBJ2-2, with D possibly TRBD1 on 5 matching bases. Looked up from germline, CDR1 is SGHTA and CDR2 is FQGNSA. Trimming took off 3 bases at V and 6 bases at J, with 14 bases between the two ends. This CDR3 comprises 15 residues. CDR3 protein: CASSFQGSASGELFF. CDR3 nucleotides: TGTGCCAGCAGCTTTCAGGGATCGGCTTCCGGGGAGCTGTTTTTT. Full variable domain (missing parts from reference TRBV7-2 and TRBJ2-2): GAGVSQSPSNKVTEKGKDVELRCDPISGHTALYWYRQSLGQGLEFLIYFQGNSAPDKSGLPSDRFSAERTGGSVSTLTIQRTQQEDSAVYLCASSFQGSASGELFFGEGSRLTVL.

The chain carries TRBV28 and TRBJ2-7, with D perhaps TRBD1 (6 bases). This CDR3 spans 13 amino acids. CDR1 is MDHEN and CDR2 is SYDVKM in the germline V gene. V lost 3 bases, J lost 2 bases, and 8 bases lay in between. Written as DNA, the CDR3 is TGTGCCAGCAGTTTGACAGGCGCCTACGAGCAGTACTTC. Translated, it gives CASSLTGAYEQYF.